Each of the 7 T cell receptor beta chains below was sequenced from the same sample in a study of blood T cell repertoires in COVID-19. Produced via immunoSEQ multiplex PCR; TCRdb's table is partial and in-frame only. The table records about 80,000 clones, 84% of them present only once. Sequenced sample: peripheral blood. The receptors shown here come from a man aged 50-60 years with acute or convalescent COVID-19.

The chain uses TRBV28 and TRBJ2-2, with TRBD2 identical over 9 bases. CDR3 length: 18 residues. V lost 5 bases and J lost 5; bases outside the gene matches: 15. Looked up from germline, CDR1 is MDHEN and CDR2 is SYDVKM. The CDR3 DNA is TGTGCCAGCAGTCATACACCGATAGCGGGAGTGGGTACCGGGGAGCTGTTTTTT. This gives the protein CASSHTPIAGVGTGELFF.

V and J are TRBV5-5 and TRBJ2-7, with D perhaps TRBD1 (6 bases). The V gene lost 6 bases and the J gene lost 6 bases, with 22 bases spanning the gap. In germline, CDR1 is SGHKS, CDR2 YYEKEE (reference sequence). The CDR3 spans 15 residues. In DNA form, the CDR3 reads TGTGCCAGCAACCCGACAGGAAATGGTCTCGGCGAGCAGTACTTC. Protein: CASNPTGNGLGEQYF. Using reference TRBV5-5 and TRBJ2-7 for the parts outside the CDR3, the full variable domain is DAGVTQSPTHLIKTRGQQVTLRCSPISGHKSVSWYQQVLGQGPQFIFQYYEKEERGRGNFPDRFSARQFPNYSSELNVNALLLGDSALYLCASNPTGNGLGEQYFGPGTRLTVT.

A single count supports this clone. This sequence joins TRBV19 and TRBJ1-6; D call uncertain. The ends were cut back, 1 base at V and 7 bases at J, with 11 bases in the middle. This CDR3 is built from 15 residues. Germline CDR1 is LNHDA and CDR2 is SQIVND (reference sequence). The CDR3 sequence is CASSIVGNPNSPLHF. The CDR3 coding sequence is TGTGCCAGTAGTATAGTGGGCAACCCAAATTCACCCCTCCACTTT. The full variable domain, its missing parts supplied by reference TRBV19 and TRBJ1-6, is DGGITQSPKYLFRKEGQNVTLSCEQNLNHDAMYWYRQDPGQGLRLIYYSQIVNDFQKGDIAEGYSVSREKKESFPLTVTSAQKNPTAFYLCASSIVGNPNSPLHFGNGTRLTVT.

The rearrangement uses TRBV29-1 and TRBJ1-2, with 9 bases aligning to TRBD1. V lost 2 bases, J lost 10 bases, and 8 bases stayed unmatched. The CDR3 has 13 residues. CDR1 SQVTM and CDR2 ANQGSEA come from the germline V gene. CDR3: CSVESGQGLAYTF. The CDR3 DNA is TGCAGCGTTGAATCGGGACAGGGACTGGCCTACACCTTC.

As DNA, the CDR3 is TGCGCCAGCAGCCCAACTGGGGACAGGGAAAATCAGCCCCAGCATTTT. Protein sequence: CASSPTGDRENQPQHF. The rearrangement joins TRBV5-1 to TRBJ1-5, with 9 bases identical to TRBD1. Germline loops: CDR1 SGHRS, CDR2 YFSETQ. The CDR3 consists of 16 residues. Trimming at V came to 4 bases and at J to 4 bases, leaving 9 bases not matched to a gene.

The V gene is TRBV6-1, the J gene TRBJ1-4; TRBD1 matches 8 bases. Germline V lookup: CDR1 MNHNS, CDR2 SASEGT. V was pared by 11 bases and J by 5 bases, with 4 bases of the junction left unmatched. The CDR3 has 12 amino acids. CDR3: CAGRTGNEKLFF. CDR3 sequence (DNA): TGTGCCGGACGGACAGGGAATGAAAAACTGTTTTTT.

Notes on this clone: An end of the junction does not agree with germline; a read error may underlie this. The chain carries TRBV6-2 or TRBV6-3 and TRBJ1-5, with 10 bases aligning to TRBD1. CDR3 size: 17 residues. From germline, CDR1 is MNHEY and CDR2 SVGEGT. Written as DNA, the CDR3 is TGTGCCAGCAGTTTCATGACAGGGGGCGAAGGCAATCAGTCCCAGCATTTT. Amino acid sequence: CASSFMTGGEGNQSQHF.